This T cell receptor (beta chain) emerged from a study of blood T cells in healthy people across ages. PCR was performed a second time for 7 to 11 cycles using a sample-barcoded 5' primer and a J-beta primer mix. One entry per CDR3 protein, called by TCRdb with MiXCR from the 5' RACE reads. The repertoire holds about 620,000 distinct CDR3 sequences, with over 20% as singletons. The CDR3 has 13 amino acids. Trimming took 3 bases from V and 2 from J, leaving 8 bases between them. The germline V gene encodes CDR1 ENHRY and CDR2 SYGVKD. Study-wide findings and caveats: Both higher diversity and more naive CD4+ cells marked long-lived donors when set against aged donors.

Details on this clonotype: Its antigen is as yet unknown.

The sequenced sample was blood. V is TRBV10-3 and J is TRBJ2-7; no firm D call. This receptor was taken from a man between 65 and 80 years old in good health. This CDR3 reads CAISETAAYEQYF. The DNA for the CDR3 is TGTGCCATCAGTGAAACAGCAGCCTACGAGCAGTACTTC.